Listed below are T cell receptor beta chains from one sample, sequenced in a study of cytomegalovirus exposure and HLA in healthy donors. The data were produced by immunoSEQ multiplex PCR, yet TCRdb's version contains in-frame clones alone and is incomplete. The repertoire table contains about 140,000 clones. Input material: PBMCs. These receptors originate from a male donor in good health and CMV-seronegative. Both conserved end residues are part of each CDR3. The order of the fields is J gene, D gene, V gene, CDR3 DNA, CDR3 protein. The D gene is left open where the match is weak.

j_gene: TRBJ1-2; d_gene: TRBD1; v_gene: TRBV28; CDR3nt: TGTGCCAGCAGTTTGCCCGGGACAGGAGCTAACTATGGCTACACCTTC; CDR3aa: CASSLPGTGANYGYTF
j_gene: TRBJ2-7; d_gene: NA; v_gene: TRBV5-1; CDR3nt: TGCGCCAGCAGCATACAACCGGACAGAGGTCCCTACGAGCAGTACTTC; CDR3aa: CASSIQPDRGPYEQYF
j_gene: TRBJ2-7; d_gene: TRBD1; v_gene: TRBV2; CDR3nt: TGTGCCAGCATAGGACAGGGCTCCTACGAGCAGTACTTC; CDR3aa: CASIGQGSYEQYF
j_gene: TRBJ2-5; d_gene: NA; v_gene: TRBV6-5; CDR3nt: TGTGCCAGCAGTTACTCAAAGATAACAGAATTGGAGACCCAGTACTTC; CDR3aa: CASSYSKITELETQYF
j_gene: TRBJ1-2; d_gene: NA; v_gene: TRBV29-1; CDR3nt: TGCAGCTCGCGGGGGTCGGGTTCATATGGCTACACCTTC; CDR3aa: CSSRGSGSYGYTF
j_gene: TRBJ1-1; d_gene: NA; v_gene: TRBV7-9; CDR3nt: TGTGCCAGCACCCGTTTGAACACTGAAGCTTTCTTT; CDR3aa: CASTRLNTEAFF
j_gene: TRBJ1-2; d_gene: NA; v_gene: TRBV29-1; CDR3nt: TGCAGCGTTCAAGGAGGACGGGAGACTAACTATGGCTACACCTTC; CDR3aa: CSVQGGRETNYGYTF
j_gene: TRBJ1-6; d_gene: NA; v_gene: TRBV19; CDR3nt: TGTGCCAGTAGTATTGACCAGGGGAATTCACCCCTCCACTTT; CDR3aa: CASSIDQGNSPLHF
j_gene: TRBJ2-7; d_gene: NA; v_gene: TRBV27; CDR3nt: TGTGCCAGCTCCTGGACTGCCGATCCCATCTACGAGCAGTACTTC; CDR3aa: CASSWTADPIYEQYF
j_gene: TRBJ1-1; d_gene: NA; v_gene: TRBV29-1; CDR3nt: TGCAGCGTTGCCACAGGGAACACTGAAGCTTTCTTT; CDR3aa: CSVATGNTEAFF
j_gene: TRBJ1-5; d_gene: NA; v_gene: TRBV5-1; CDR3nt: TGCGCCAGCAGCTTGAGCGGGGATCAGCCCCAGCATTTT; CDR3aa: CASSLSGDQPQHF